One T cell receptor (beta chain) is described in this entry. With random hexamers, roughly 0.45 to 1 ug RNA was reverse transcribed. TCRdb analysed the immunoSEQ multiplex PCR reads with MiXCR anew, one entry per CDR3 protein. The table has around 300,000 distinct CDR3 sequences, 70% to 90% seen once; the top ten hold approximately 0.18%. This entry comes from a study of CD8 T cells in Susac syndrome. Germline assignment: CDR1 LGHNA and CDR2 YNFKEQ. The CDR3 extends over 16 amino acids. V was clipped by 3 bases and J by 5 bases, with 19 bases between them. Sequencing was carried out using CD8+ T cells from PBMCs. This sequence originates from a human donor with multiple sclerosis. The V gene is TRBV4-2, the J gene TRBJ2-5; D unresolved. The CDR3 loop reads CASSHSPDLPEETQYF. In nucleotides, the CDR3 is TGTGCCAGCAGCCATTCCCCCGACCTACCGGAGGAGACCCAGTACTTC.